This TCR beta chain was retrieved from a study of blood T cell repertoires in COVID-19. Study-wide background: Samples representing acute and convalescent COVID-19 were sourced from the United States, Italy and Spain. Sources were T cells, B-cell-depleted T cells, or PBMCs; the material itself was cDNA or gDNA.

Germline V gene lookup returns CDR1 SGHNT and CDR2 YYREEE (reference sequence). The CDR3 contains 16 residues. The trim removed 0 bases at V and 6 bases at J, leaving 4 bases unmatched. Original data processing: Amplification with reference gene primers provided the estimates of nucleated cell counts. Data came from immunoSEQ multiplex PCR; TCRdb stores just in-frame clones and leaves some out. For V, J and clone size, that table is used; D and trimming come from the DNA. The sample has roughly 62,000 clones, about 80% seen once. This receptor was obtained from a man between 60 and 70 years old with acute or convalescent COVID-19. The genes are TRBV5-4 and TRBJ1-6; 9 bases map to TRBD1. Sample: peripheral blood. CDR3 loop: CASSLGGTGSNSPLHF. CDR3 in DNA: TGTGCCAGCAGCTTGGGTGGGACAGGGTCTAATTCACCCCTCCACTTT.